Listed here are 30 T cell receptor beta chains from one sample, sequenced in a study of blood T cell repertoires in COVID-19. Generated by immunoSEQ multiplex PCR, the TCRdb table keeps only in-frame clones and is missing some. In the table there are some 44,000 clones, about 90% of which are singletons. Sequenced sample: peripheral blood. These receptors were obtained from a man between 50 and 59 years old with active COVID-19.

This clone was recorded only once. The chain links TRBV28 to TRBJ2-7; D gene unclear. The ends were cut back, 2 bases at V and 3 bases at J, with 11 bases in the middle. The CDR3 loop spans 14 amino acids. Looked up from germline, CDR1 is MDHEN and CDR2 is SYDVKM. Here the CDR3 reads CASSLSQTFYEQYF. CDR3 sequence (DNA): TGTGCCAGCAGTTTAAGCCAGACTTTCTACGAGCAGTACTTC. Using reference TRBV28 and TRBJ2-7 for the parts outside the CDR3, the full variable domain is DVKVTQSSRYLVKRTGEKVFLECVQDMDHENMFWYRQDPGLGLRLIYFSYDVKMKEKGDIPEGYSVSREKKERFSLILESASTNQTSMYLCASSLSQTFYEQYFGPGTRLTVT.

This chain uses TRBV5-4 with TRBJ1-1; 11 positions agree with TRBD1. The junction had 8 bases not matched to a gene; V was cut back by 4 bases and J by 12 bases. This CDR3 is 13 amino acids long. Germline assignment: CDR1 SGHNT and CDR2 YYREEE (reference sequence). CDR3 sequence: CASSLRTGGEPFF. CDR3 in DNA: TGTGCCAGCAGCCTGCGGACAGGGGGCGAGCCTTTCTTT.

The genes are TRBV24-1 and TRBJ2-3, with D possibly being TRBD1 (6 bases). The CDR3 totals 15 residues. CDR1 and CDR2 (germline): KGHDR, SFDVKD. Trimming removed 4 bases from V and 2 bases from J, with 12 bases in between. This chain's CDR3 is CATSDPGQITDTQYF. CDR3 coding DNA: TGTGCCACCAGTGACCCGGGACAAATCACAGATACGCAGTATTTT.

This clone was detected a few times. The chain recombines TRBV3-1 (or the pseudogene TRBV3-2) with TRBJ1-5, with 7 bases matching TRBD1. Germline assignment: CDR1 LGHDT and CDR2 YNNKEL (reference sequence). The J segment lost 6 bases and the V segment lost 4 bases, leaving 6 bases of the junction unmatched. This CDR3 spans 14 amino acids. The CDR3 spells CASSRGQAGQPQHF. The CDR3 nucleotides are TGTGCCAGCAGCCGAGGACAGGCGGGTCAGCCCCAGCATTTT.

The chain combines TRBV7-6 with TRBJ2-7, with TRBD1 matching 8 bases. Germline V gene lookup returns CDR1 SGHVS and CDR2 FNYEAQ. The V segment lost 3 bases and the J segment 1 base; nucleotides outside the gene matches: 5. The CDR3 runs to 15 residues. DNA of the CDR3: TGTGCCAGCAGCTTCCTGACAGGGGCGTCCTACGAGCAGTACTTC. Translating gives CASSFLTGASYEQYF.

The J gene is TRBJ1-6, the V gene TRBV30; no firm D call. Deletions cut 2 bases from V and 11 bases from J, with 10 bases between. Germline V gene sequence: CDR1 GTSNPN, CDR2 SVGIG (reference sequence). This CDR3 spans 12 amino acids. The CDR3 protein is CAWSPGDAPLHF. CDR3 coding DNA: TGTGCCTGGAGTCCGGGTGATGCACCCCTCCACTTT. Supplemented by reference TRBV30 and TRBJ1-6, the full variable domain reads SQTIHQWPATLVQPVGSPLSLECTVEGTSNPNLYWYRQAAGRGLQLLFYSVGIGQISSEVPQNLSASRPQDRQFILSSKKLLLSDSGFYLCAWSPGDAPLHFGNGTRLTVT.

The V gene is TRBV7-9, the J gene TRBJ1-1; tentative D call: TRBD1 (6 bases). Trimming pared 1 base from V and 2 bases from J, leaving 14 bases between. Germline loops: CDR1 SEHNR, CDR2 FQNEAQ (reference sequence). The CDR3 is 16 amino acids. The CDR3 sequence: CASSLVTGTPNTEAFF. Written as DNA, the CDR3 is TGTGCCAGCAGCTTAGTGACCGGGACACCAAACACTGAAGCTTTCTTT.

This clone has only one observation. This rearrangement joins TRBV2 to TRBJ1-1; D is undetermined. The V and J ends lost 0 bases and 1 base respectively, with 9 bases between them. This CDR3 has 15 residues. Looked up from germline, CDR1 is SNHLY and CDR2 is FYNNEI. Here the CDR3 reads CASSEASSGNTEAFF. For the CDR3, the DNA is TGTGCCAGCAGTGAAGCTTCATCGGGGAACACTGAAGCTTTCTTT.

This chain joins TRBV9 and TRBJ2-7; 9 nucleotides align to TRBD1. V lost 0 bases and J lost 5; bases outside the gene matches: 6. CDR3 length equals 15 residues. Germline-derived CDR1 and CDR2 are SGDLS and YYNGEE. The CDR3 DNA is TGTGCCAGCAGCGTAGTAGGGACAGGGATCGACGAGCAGTACTTC. It yields the protein CASSVVGTGIDEQYF. Looking up the rest from reference TRBV9 and TRBJ2-7 gives the full variable domain: DSGVTQTPKHLITATGQRVTLRCSPRSGDLSVYWYQQSLDQGLQFLIQYYNGEERAKGNILERFSAQQFPDLHSELNLSSLELGDSALYFCASSVVGTGIDEQYFGPGTRLTVT.

Of note for this clone: The junction shows a germline mismatch at one end, possibly a read error. V is TRBV6-5 and J is TRBJ1-1; 12 bases agree with TRBD1. CDR3 length: 14 residues. Germline assignment: CDR1 MNHEY and CDR2 SVGAGI. CDR3 sequence reads: CEAGPGQGAIEAFF. The CDR3 DNA sequence: TGCGAAGCCGGTCCGGGACAGGGGGCTATTGAAGCTTTCTTT.

This rearrangement joins TRBV3-1 (or the pseudogene TRBV3-2) to TRBJ1-2; D is ambiguous. The CDR3 contains 13 residues. Deletions cut 4 bases from V and 7 bases from J, with 13 bases between. Germline CDR1 reads LGHDT; CDR2 reads YNNKEL (reference sequence). This CDR3 reads CASSLPAGAGYTF. In nucleotides, the CDR3 is TGTGCCAGCAGCCTCCCTGCGGGCGCTGGCTACACCTTC.

The chain combines TRBV24-1 with TRBJ2-1; possible D gene TRBD2, 6 bases. Germline V lookup: CDR1 KGHDR, CDR2 SFDVKD. There are 16 residues in the CDR3. Trimming took off 0 bases at V and 2 bases at J, with 10 bases between the two ends. The CDR3 reads CATSDLRAGPYNEQFF. CDR3 in DNA: TGTGCCACCAGTGATTTGCGAGCGGGCCCCTACAATGAGCAGTTCTTC.

V is TRBV19 and J is TRBJ2-7; 8 positions match TRBD2. J gave up 3 bases and V 6 bases, and 10 bases lay outside the gene matches. There are 15 residues in the CDR3. Germline V CDR1 and CDR2: LNHDA, SQIVND (reference sequence). The CDR3: CASSRRAGGDYEQYF. The DNA for the CDR3 is TGTGCCAGTAGCCGAAGGGCGGGAGGCGACTACGAGCAGTACTTC.

Regarding this clone: Different DNA sequences within this sample yield the same CDR3. This chain uses TRBV18 with TRBJ2-7, with TRBD1 matching over 7 bases. The CDR3 consists of 12 residues. Germline CDR1 and CDR2: KGHSH and LQKENI. V was pared by 3 bases and J by 6 bases, with 2 bases of the junction left unmatched. The CDR3, as DNA: TGTGCCAGCTCACCCGGGACAGTCGAGCAGTACTTC. This sequence encodes CASSPGTVEQYF.

This sequence joins TRBV5-8 and TRBJ2-7; TRBD2 aligns across 10 bases. The germline CDR1 and CDR2 sequences are SGHTS and YDEGEE. The CDR3 runs to 15 residues. J was trimmed by 5 bases and V by 2 bases; bases with no gene match: 7. CDR3 amino acids: CASSFSSGRPNEQYF. The DNA for the CDR3 is TGTGCCAGCAGCTTTTCTAGCGGGAGACCGAACGAGCAGTACTTC.

This sequence joins TRBV5-1 and TRBJ2-1; 9 positions agree with TRBD2. The germline gives CDR1 SGHRS, CDR2 YFSETQ. V lost 1 base and J lost 8; bases outside the gene matches: 13. The CDR3 is made up of 17 amino acids. This CDR3 reads CASSLTLGGRGGDEQFF. DNA for the CDR3: TGCGCCAGCAGCTTGACTCTAGGCGGGAGGGGAGGCGATGAGCAGTTCTTC.

This chain uses TRBV28 with TRBJ1-5; 8 bases are shared with TRBD1. CDR3 length: 18 residues. V shed 2 bases, J shed 5 bases, and the junction held 14 bases outside the gene matches. CDR1 is MDHEN and CDR2 is SYDVKM in the germline V gene. CDR3 amino acids: CASSLVRQGIGFYQPQHF. The CDR3 DNA follows: TGTGCCAGCAGTTTAGTGCGACAGGGGATCGGGTTTTATCAGCCCCAGCATTTT.

The rearrangement joins TRBV11-2 to TRBJ2-7; perhaps TRBD1 as D (6 bases). The CDR3 extends over 15 amino acids. V was pared by 0 bases and J by 3 bases, with 12 bases between. The V gene's germline CDR1 is SGHAT and CDR2 FQNNGV. CDR3 DNA: TGTGCCAGCAGCTTAGATTCGGGACACGACTACGAGCAGTACTTC. As protein: CASSLDSGHDYEQYF. Together with reference TRBV11-2 and TRBJ2-7, the CDR3 gives the full variable domain: EAGVAQSPRYKIIEKRQSVAFWCNPISGHATLYWYQQILGQGPKLLIQFQNNGVVDDSQLPKDRFSAERLKGVDSTLKIQPAKLEDSAVYLCASSLDSGHDYEQYFGPGTRLTVT.

The chain uses TRBV6-1 and TRBJ2-3; TRBD2 is a possible D gene (5 bases). The CDR3 has 15 amino acids. Germline V lookup: CDR1 MNHNS, CDR2 SASEGT. With 1 base removed from V and 8 bases from J, the gap between germline ends came to 16 bases. CDR3 DNA: TGTGCCAGCAGTGAAGTAGGACTCCAGCCGAGTACGCAGTATTTT. Its protein product is CASSEVGLQPSTQYF.

This chain uses TRBV4-2 with TRBJ2-2, with 8 bases identical to TRBD1. V shed 0 bases and J 6 bases; nucleotides not matched to a gene: 3. The CDR3 extends over 15 amino acids. Germline values: CDR1 LGHNA, CDR2 YNFKEQ. CDR3 in DNA: TGTGCCAGCAGCCAAGACAGGGGGCGGGCCGGGGAGCTGTTTTTT. Protein product: CASSQDRGRAGELFF.

The CDR3 region has the DNA TGTGCCAGCAGCTCCCGGACTAGCGGATACGAGCAGTACTTC. Its protein product is CASSSRTSGYEQYF. The chain links TRBV7-6 to TRBJ2-7, with 10 positions matching TRBD2. CDR1 is SGHVS and CDR2 is FNYEAQ in the germline V gene. The CDR3 totals 14 residues. J gave up 4 bases and V 4 bases, and 4 bases lay outside the gene matches.

Only a few counts were recorded for this clone. The chain combines TRBV11-2 with TRBJ2-7, with TRBD1 matching over 8 bases. CDR3 length: 14 residues. Looked up from germline, CDR1 is SGHAT and CDR2 is FQNNGV. V lost 7 bases, J lost 1 base, and 6 bases stayed unmatched. CDR3 loop: CASKKGQESYEQYF. The DNA for the CDR3 is TGTGCCAGCAAAAAGGGACAGGAGTCCTACGAGCAGTACTTC.

The rearrangement uses TRBV29-1 and TRBJ2-1; D gene unclear. Germline V lookup: CDR1 SQVTM, CDR2 ANQGSEA. Trimming stripped 5 bases from V and 6 bases from J, with 8 bases between. CDR3 length equals 11 residues. CDR3 in DNA: TGCAGCGTTCGTACGGGCAATGAGCAGTTCTTC. Translated, it gives CSVRTGNEQFF.

V usage is TRBV7-5 and J usage is TRBJ2-1; the table's D call, TRBD1, has no DNA check behind it. TRBV7-5 is given as a pseudogene. This CDR3 contains 14 residues. The CDR3 nucleotides are TGTACCAGAAGCCTACAGTCCGAAATTAATGAGCAGTTCTTC. It encodes CTRSLQSEINEQFF.

The chain has TRBV11-3 and TRBJ2-1, with D possibly TRBD2 on 6 matching bases. Germline CDR1 SGHNT, CDR2 YENEEA. The V end was cut by 2 bases, the J end by 8 bases, with 25 bases between. The CDR3 totals 18 residues. In nucleotides, the CDR3 is TGTGCCAGCAGCTTAACCGGTGGAGGGGCCAACCCCGCCCATGAGCAGTTCTTC. Translation gives CASSLTGGGANPAHEQFF.

The J gene is TRBJ1-2, the V gene TRBV19; D uncertain. The germline gives CDR1 LNHDA, CDR2 SQIVND (reference sequence). CDR3 length equals 16 residues. With 4 bases removed from V and 4 bases from J, the gap between germline ends came to 19 bases. The DNA of the CDR3 is TGTGCCAGTAGTACATTGCAACGAGGCTCAATCTATGGCTACACCTTC. Amino acid sequence: CASSTLQRGSIYGYTF.

The chain carries TRBV7-2 and TRBJ1-4; TRBD1 is a possible D gene (6 bases). CDR1 and CDR2 (germline): SGHTA, FQGNSA. Trimming took 1 base from V and 10 from J, leaving 22 bases between them. This CDR3 contains 17 residues. The CDR3 sequence is CASSLGGGDTARGKLFF. The DNA of the CDR3 is TGTGCCAGCAGCTTAGGGGGTGGGGACACCGCACGAGGAAAACTGTTTTTT.

V gene TRBV28 combines with J gene TRBJ2-3, with TRBD2 identical over 7 bases. The junction had 9 bases not matched to a gene; V was cut back by 3 bases and J by 6 bases. This CDR3 region has 15 residues. Germline V gene sequence: CDR1 MDHEN, CDR2 SYDVKM. The CDR3 sequence: CASSFEGGPGDTQYF. The DNA of the CDR3 is TGTGCCAGCAGTTTTGAGGGAGGGCCGGGGGATACGCAGTATTTT.

This clone was found once. The chain carries TRBV9 and TRBJ2-1; 10 bases are a match to TRBD2. Germline V gene data show CDR1 as SGDLS and CDR2 as YYNGEE. V dropped 6 bases and J dropped 5; count of bases not matched to a gene: 11. This CDR3 has 16 amino acids. The CDR3 here is CASTPTVAGGNNEQFF. For the CDR3, the DNA is TGTGCCAGCACCCCTACGGTAGCGGGAGGCAACAATGAGCAGTTCTTC.

This rearrangement joins TRBV11-3 to TRBJ2-5; 10 nucleotides align to TRBD2. Germline values: CDR1 SGHNT, CDR2 YENEEA. The CDR3 consists of 15 residues. V gave up 5 bases and J gave up 1 base; unmatched junction bases: 4. This CDR3 reads CASSPGLASQETQYF. Written as DNA, the CDR3 is TGTGCCAGCAGCCCGGGACTAGCGTCCCAAGAGACCCAGTACTTC.